This entry lists 16 T cell receptor beta chains sequenced from one sample in a study of STAT5B mutations in CD4+ large granular lymphocyte leukemia. Assay: immunoSEQ multiplex PCR; the TCRdb copy retains only in-frame clones and omits some. The data contain about 25,000 clones, about 79% of them singletons. The sequencing sample was made of CD4+ T cells from blood buffy coats. Receptors originate from a human donor in good health.

The chain links TRBV5-1 to TRBJ2-6; maybe TRBD1 (5 bases). There are 15 residues in the CDR3. The V gene lost 4 bases and the J gene lost 0 bases, with 8 bases spanning the gap. Germline V CDR1 and CDR2: SGHRS, YFSETQ. In nucleotides, the CDR3 is TGCGCCAGCAGCACAACAGGCTCTGGGGCCAACGTCCTGACTTTC. This codes for CASSTTGSGANVLTF.

The gene calls are TRBV5-1 and TRBJ2-2, with D unclear. CDR3 length: 13 amino acids. V was shortened by 0 bases and J by 6 bases, with 6 bases between the two germline ends. The germline CDR1 and CDR2 sequences are SGHRS and YFSETQ. The CDR3 sequence: CASSLATAGELFF. CDR3 nucleotides: TGCGCCAGCAGCTTGGCCACGGCCGGGGAGCTGTTTTTT.

This sequence joins TRBV6-1 and TRBJ1-5; perhaps TRBD1 as D (5 bases). Trimming removed 5 bases from V and 3 bases from J, with 14 bases in between. CDR3 length equals 15 residues. CDR1 MNHNS and CDR2 SASEGT come from the germline V gene. In DNA form, the CDR3 reads TGTGCCAGCAGTTCCCCGGGGGGGGTCAATCAGCCCCAGCATTTT. Protein sequence: CASSSPGGVNQPQHF.

This chain uses TRBV7-2 with TRBJ2-5; TRBD1 matches 7 bases. V dropped 2 bases and J dropped 4; count of bases not matched to a gene: 7. This CDR3 is 15 amino acids long. CDR1 is SGHTA and CDR2 is FQGNSA in the germline V gene. The CDR3 DNA reads as TGTGCCAGCAGCTTACAGGTGGACAGGACAGAGACCCAGTACTTC. Encoded protein: CASSLQVDRTETQYF.

The gene calls are TRBV5-1 and TRBJ2-7; 8 bases map to TRBD2. The germline V gene encodes CDR1 SGHRS and CDR2 YFSETQ. With V trimmed by 7 bases and J by 2 bases, 5 bases remained unmatched. The CDR3 totals 13 residues. The CDR3 sequence is CASRLAGTYEQYF. CDR3 coding DNA: TGCGCCAGCCGATTAGCGGGAACCTACGAGCAGTACTTC.

The chain combines TRBV29-1 with TRBJ1-1, with 8 bases fitting TRBD1. Losses at the gene ends were 3 bases for V and 3 bases for J; bases not matched to a gene: 0. This CDR3 spans 12 amino acids. CDR1 SQVTM and CDR2 ANQGSEA come from the germline V gene. The CDR3 loop reads CSVDRGHTEAFF. As DNA, the CDR3 is TGCAGCGTTGACAGGGGGCACACTGAAGCTTTCTTT.

The genes are TRBV5-1 and TRBJ2-5, with 12 bases matching TRBD2. V lost 2 bases and J lost 4; bases outside the gene matches: 6. The V gene's germline CDR1 is SGHRS and CDR2 YFSETQ. CDR3 length: 16 amino acids. The CDR3 coding sequence is TGCGCCAGCAGCTTTTCACTAGCGGGAGGAGGAGAGACCCAGTACTTC. Translated: CASSFSLAGGGETQYF.

The V and J genes are TRBV27 and TRBJ2-3, with a possible D match to TRBD2 (6 bases). Germline CDR1 is MNHEY and CDR2 is SMNVEV (reference sequence). This CDR3 has 15 residues. Deletions cut 2 bases from V and 0 bases from J, with 9 bases between. CDR3 in amino acids: CASSLGGVSTDTQYF. In DNA form, the CDR3 reads TGTGCCAGCAGTTTAGGAGGGGTGAGCACAGATACGCAGTATTTT.

CDR3 protein: CASSYQQGRGSPLHF. In nucleotides, the CDR3 is TGCGCCAGCAGCTACCAACAGGGGCGGGGATCACCCCTCCACTTT. The genes are TRBV5-1 and TRBJ1-6; TRBD1 matches at 7 bases. Germline-derived CDR1 and CDR2 are SGHRS and YFSETQ. This CDR3 has 15 amino acids. Losses at the gene ends were 3 bases for V and 10 bases for J; bases not matched to a gene: 10.

The rearrangement links TRBV7-8 to TRBJ2-3; 7 positions match TRBD1. CDR3 size: 16 residues. Germline lookup yields CDR1 SGHVS and CDR2 FQNEAQ. Unmatched junction bases numbered 14, after V lost 5 bases and J lost 6 bases. CDR3: CASSTQGQNPMDTQYF. The CDR3 nucleotides read TGTGCCAGCAGCACACAGGGGCAAAACCCCATGGATACGCAGTATTTT. Filled out from reference TRBV7-8 and TRBJ2-3, the complete variable domain reads GAGVSQSPRYKVAKRGQDVALRCDPISGHVSLFWYQQALGQGPEFLTYFQNEAQLDKSGLPSDRFFAERPEGSVSTLKIQRTQQEDSAVYLCASSTQGQNPMDTQYFGPGTRLTVL.

The chain combines TRBV5-6 with TRBJ2-5, with D unclear. CDR3 size: 13 residues. V lost 0 bases to trimming and J lost 7 bases, with 10 bases between them. The germline CDR1 and CDR2 sequences are SGHDT and YYEEEE. CDR3 sequence (DNA): TGTGCCAGCAGCTTGGACACGGCAGGGACCCAGTACTTC. Its translation is CASSLDTAGTQYF.

The genes are TRBV19 and TRBJ1-2; perhaps TRBD1 as D (5 bases). This CDR3 contains 13 residues. V was cut by 4 bases and J by 7 bases, with 13 bases left in between. In germline, CDR1 is LNHDA, CDR2 SQIVND (reference sequence). The CDR3, as DNA: TGTGCCAGTAGTACCGCAGGGAGAAGTGGCTACACCTTC. Translation: CASSTAGRSGYTF.

This chain connects TRBV28 to TRBJ2-1, with D perhaps being TRBD1 or TRBD2 (5 bases each). V was pared by 3 bases and J by 9 bases, with 18 bases between. The germline V gene encodes CDR1 MDHEN and CDR2 SYDVKM. The CDR3 loop spans 15 amino acids. CDR3 sequence (DNA): TGTGCCAGCAGTTTCGGACAACTGGAGGTGGCTGAGCAGTTCTTC. As protein: CASSFGQLEVAEQFF.

The chain carries TRBV6-5 and TRBJ2-1, with D tentatively TRBD1 (5 bases). V lost 1 base and J 7 bases, leaving 17 bases between the germline ends. The length of the CDR3 is 16 residues. CDR1 MNHEY and CDR2 SVGAGI come from the germline V gene. CDR3 sequence: CASSYFMGQGRNEQFF. The CDR3 region has the DNA TGTGCCAGCAGTTACTTCATGGGGCAGGGTCGGAATGAGCAGTTCTTC.

The chain carries TRBV9 and TRBJ2-1; D gene unclear. Germline CDR1 is SGDLS and CDR2 is YYNGEE. This CDR3 is built from 11 residues. Trimming removed 0 bases from V and 9 bases from J, with 4 bases in between. DNA for the CDR3: TGTGCCAGCAGCGTAGACAGTGAGCAGTTCTTC. Amino acid sequence: CASSVDSEQFF.

This chain joins TRBV15 and TRBJ1-1, with D possibly matching TRBD1 (6 bases). CDR3 length: 16 amino acids. V was trimmed by 1 base and J by 2 bases, leaving 14 bases between them. Looked up from germline, CDR1 is LNHNV and CDR2 is YYDKDF (reference sequence). CDR3 protein: CATSRGRGQINTEAFF. CDR3 DNA sequence: TGTGCCACCAGCAGAGGCCGCGGACAGATAAACACTGAAGCTTTCTTT.